Listed here are 8 T cell receptor beta chains from one sample, sequenced in a study of cytomegalovirus exposure and HLA in healthy donors. Some clones are missing from TCRdb's copy, which holds only in-frame ones; the method was immunoSEQ multiplex PCR. The sample holds 59,000 or so clones, 80% to 90% seen once. The specimen sequenced was PBMCs. The receptors were sampled from a woman aged 18-30 years in good health and CMV-seronegative.

The gene calls are TRBV21-1 and TRBJ1-2; the table calls TRBD1, which could not be checked here. TRBV21-1 is a pseudogene segment. This CDR3 region has 15 residues. This CDR3 reads CASSNSLRGYYGYTF. The CDR3 DNA follows: TGTGCCAGCAGCAACTCCCTCAGGGGCTACTATGGCTACACCTTC.

V is TRBV7-9 and J is TRBJ2-3; no clear D. The ends were cut back, 5 bases at V and 0 bases at J, with 9 bases in the middle. This CDR3 region has 14 residues. The germline CDR1 and CDR2 sequences are SEHNR and FQNEAQ (reference sequence). The CDR3 reads CASSTQYSTDTQYF. The CDR3 region has the DNA TGTGCCAGCAGCACTCAATATAGCACAGATACGCAGTATTTT.

J is TRBJ2-7 and V is TRBV29-1; D is undetermined. V was trimmed by 4 bases and J by 3 bases, leaving 7 bases between them. The CDR3 runs to 11 residues. CDR1 is SQVTM and CDR2 is ANQGSEA in the germline V gene. The CDR3 coding sequence is TGCAGCGTTGTACACAGCTACGAGCAGTACTTC. Translation: CSVVHSYEQYF.

The chain links TRBV5-1 to TRBJ2-1; 7 bases align to TRBD2. This CDR3 region has 14 residues. Germline CDR1 reads SGHRS; CDR2 reads YFSETQ. V shed 4 bases and J 6 bases; nucleotides not matched to a gene: 7. CDR3 DNA: TGCGCCAGCAGCAACCCTAGCGGACTCAATGAGCAGTTCTTC. This gives the protein CASSNPSGLNEQFF.

The CDR3 DNA reads TGCAGCGTCGCGGGACAGGCGATCGGGGCTTTCTTT. Amino acid sequence: CSVAGQAIGAFF. The gene calls are TRBV29-1 and TRBJ1-1; TRBD1 aligns across 8 bases. CDR1 SQVTM and CDR2 ANQGSEA come from the germline V gene. V shed 6 bases, J shed 11 bases, and the junction held 11 bases outside the gene matches. This CDR3 contains 12 residues. The whole variable domain, filled in from reference TRBV29-1 and TRBJ1-1, reads SAVISQKPSRDICQRGTSLTIQCQVDSQVTMMFWYRQQPGQSLTLIATANQGSEATYESGFVIDKFPISRPNLTFSTLTVSNMSPEDSSIYLCSVAGQAIGAFFGQGTRLTVV.

V is TRBV4-3 and J is TRBJ2-7, with TRBD1 identical over 9 bases. V lost 4 bases and J lost 2; bases outside the gene matches: 6. Germline assignment: CDR1 LGHNA and CDR2 YSLEER. This CDR3 contains 15 residues. CDR3 region: CASSLGTGLTYEQYF. Written as DNA, the CDR3 is TGCGCCAGCAGCCTCGGGACAGGGCTAACCTACGAGCAGTACTTC.

This clone came up once. The CDR3 region has the DNA TGTGCCAGCAGCCCGAACCAGGTGAGCACTGAAGCTTTCTTT. It translates to CASSPNQVSTEAFF. The J gene is TRBJ1-1, the V gene TRBV7-9; D remains unclear. The CDR3 is 14 amino acids. Germline lookup yields CDR1 SEHNR and CDR2 FQNEAQ (reference sequence). V dropped 5 bases and J dropped 4 bases, with 14 bases sitting between them.

The chain links TRBV11-3 to TRBJ2-2; D is uncertain. The germline V gene has CDR1 SGHNT and CDR2 YENEEA. This CDR3 region has 12 residues. V was shortened by 4 bases and J by 6 bases, with 6 bases between the two germline ends. DNA of the CDR3: TGTGCCAGCAGCTCAAATGCCGGGGAGCTGTTTTTT. Protein sequence: CASSSNAGELFF.